The 23 T cell receptor beta chains reported below all come from one sample, sequenced in a study of T cell clonotyping in hematopoietic cell transplantation (dated by TCRdb to 2020 to 2023). Library preparation employed the immunoSEQ multiplex PCR assay. Entries here come from immuneACCESS through TCRdb and include only in-frame sequences with V and J called. Some clones fail to appear in such tables; in the studies checked, an unresolved V gene covers under half of the shortfall, and the cause of the remainder is unknown. This sample holds tens of thousands of clones; approximately 84% were observed only once. The ten largest clonotypes hold 5.9% of the sample. Read against the paper, the sample's time point label means: recipient sample about 28 days before transplant, after cytoreduction. The sequences come from peripheral blood mononuclear cells, collected before stem cell transplant. These receptors all stem from a man in his 60s with biphenotypic leukemia. Some clones in this sample may be carry-over from other donors' samples.

The rearrangement uses TRBV5-1 and TRBJ2-7; the D gene is possibly TRBD2 (5 bases). The CDR3 covers 14 residues. Germline lookup yields CDR1 SGHRS and CDR2 YFSETQ. V was clipped by 0 bases and J by 9 bases, with 16 bases between them. CDR3 amino acids: CASSLVSGDRGQYF. CDR3 bases: TGCGCCAGCAGCTTGGTATCAGGTGATCGGGGGCAGTACTTC.

The chain carries TRBV28 and TRBJ2-5, with D perhaps TRBD1 (5 bases). Germline CDR1 MDHEN, CDR2 SYDVKM. Trimming pared 4 bases from V and 4 bases from J, leaving 16 bases between. The CDR3 has 15 amino acids. CDR3 protein: CASSWAGRVRETQYF. CDR3 sequence (DNA): TGTGCCAGCAGTTGGGCCGGCAGGGTCAGAGAGACCCAGTACTTC.

The chain employs TRBV11-2 and TRBJ2-7; D perhaps matches TRBD2 (5 bases). From germline, CDR1 is SGHAT and CDR2 FQNNGV. The ends were cut back, 1 base at V and 2 bases at J, with 9 bases in the middle. This CDR3 contains 14 residues. Here the CDR3 reads CASSLGGFTYEQYF. Here the CDR3 DNA reads TGTGCCAGCAGCTTAGGAGGGTTTACCTACGAGCAGTACTTC.

In its sample, this clone was seen a few times. V and J are TRBV11-2 and TRBJ2-3, with 7 bases fitting TRBD1. The germline V gene has CDR1 SGHAT and CDR2 FQNNGV. The CDR3 spans 14 residues. V shed 1 base, J shed 3 bases, and the junction held 1 base outside the gene matches. The CDR3 DNA reads as TGTGCCAGCAGCTTAGGACAGGGAACAGATACGCAGTATTTT. This encodes CASSLGQGTDTQYF.

The V and J genes are TRBV7-2 and TRBJ2-5; tentatively, D is TRBD1 (6 bases). V lost 1 base, J lost 2 bases, and 8 bases lay in between. Germline V gives CDR1 SGHTA, CDR2 FQGNSA. The CDR3 contains 14 residues. The CDR3 loop reads CASSLDRGQETQYF. The CDR3 DNA sequence: TGTGCCAGCAGCTTAGATAGGGGGCAAGAGACCCAGTACTTC.

The chain is built from TRBV27 and TRBJ1-4; possibly TRBD1 for D (5 bases). Germline V CDR1 and CDR2: MNHEY, SMNVEV (reference sequence). The CDR3 spans 14 residues. CDR3 sequence reads: CAREGMGGDEKLFF. As DNA, the CDR3 is TGTGCTAGGGAGGGGATGGGAGGGGATGAAAAACTGTTTTTT.

This sequence joins TRBV5-6 and TRBJ1-2; 8 positions agree with TRBD1. Trimming at V came to 3 bases and at J to 3 bases, leaving 4 bases not matched to a gene. From germline, CDR1 is SGHDT and CDR2 YYEEEE. The CDR3 has 14 amino acids. CDR3 DNA: TGTGCCAGCAGCTCGCCGACAGGGGACTATGGCTACACCTTC. This gives the protein CASSSPTGDYGYTF. The variable domain in full, with the rest retrieved from reference TRBV5-6 and TRBJ1-2, is DAGVTQSPTHLIKTRGQQVTLRCSPKSGHDTVSWYQQALGQGPQFIFQYYEEEERQRGNFPDRFSGHQFPNYSSELNVNALLLGDSALYLCASSSPTGDYGYTFGSGTRLTVV.

The V call is TRBV7-9, the J call TRBJ2-1; 10 bases match TRBD2. The length of the CDR3 is 17 residues. Germline assignment: CDR1 SEHNR and CDR2 FQNEAQ (reference sequence). V lost 2 bases and J lost 7; bases outside the gene matches: 11. CDR3 nucleotides: TGTGCCAGCAGCTTAAGCCTCGAGCGGGAGGGCCGGAATGAGCAGTTCTTC. As protein: CASSLSLEREGRNEQFF.

Here the CDR3 reads CASSLRAEQYF. The CDR3, as DNA: TGTGCCAGCAGCTTAAGAGCGGAGCAGTACTTC. The chain links TRBV7-2 to TRBJ2-7; D not resolved. CDR3 length equals 11 residues. Trimming pared 2 bases from V and 7 bases from J, leaving 6 bases between. Germline CDR1 and CDR2: SGHTA and FQGNSA. Supplemented by reference TRBV7-2 and TRBJ2-7, the full variable domain reads GAGVSQSPSNKVTEKGKDVELRCDPISGHTALYWYRQSLGQGLEFLIYFQGNSAPDKSGLPSDRFSAERTGGSVSTLTIQRTQQEDSAVYLCASSLRAEQYFGPGTRLTVT.

This chain connects TRBV5-4 to TRBJ1-5; possibly TRBD1 for D (5 bases). This CDR3 is built from 16 residues. With 3 bases removed from V and 3 bases from J, the gap between germline ends came to 16 bases. CDR1 and CDR2 from the germline V gene are SGHNT and YYREEE (reference sequence). The CDR3 coding sequence is TGTGCCAGCAGCTCGGGACCCGGCCATGACAATCAGCCCCAGCATTTT. Its protein is CASSSGPGHDNQPQHF.

The chain employs TRBV11-2 and TRBJ1-3; the D gene is possibly TRBD1 (5 bases). Germline loops: CDR1 SGHAT, CDR2 FQNNGV. The V gene lost 1 base and the J gene lost 1 base, with 5 bases spanning the gap. This CDR3 region has 14 residues. The CDR3 loop is CASSLGGSGNTIYF. CDR3 bases: TGTGCCAGCAGCTTAGGGGGGTCTGGAAACACCATATATTTT.

The chain is built from TRBV27 and TRBJ1-5; D gene uncertain. Looked up from germline, CDR1 is MNHEY and CDR2 is SMNVEV (reference sequence). The CDR3 consists of 15 residues. V lost 3 bases to trimming and J lost 1 base, with 10 bases between them. Written as DNA, the CDR3 is TGTGCCAGCAGTTTCTATGGAAGCAGCAATCAGCCCCAGCATTTT. It yields the protein CASSFYGSSNQPQHF.

This clone has just one count. The rearrangement links TRBV7-9 to TRBJ2-7; D gene unclear. Trimming cost V 1 base and J 2 bases, with 9 bases left between them. The length of the CDR3 is 14 residues. Germline CDR1 and CDR2: SEHNR and FQNEAQ (reference sequence). DNA of the CDR3: TGTGCCAGCAGCTTAGGTGCTGGAGCCTACGAGCAGTACTTC. It yields the protein CASSLGAGAYEQYF. Based on the CDR3 plus reference TRBV7-9 and TRBJ2-7, the full variable domain is DTGVSQNPRHKITKRGQNVTFRCDPISEHNRLYWYRQTLGQGPEFLTYFQNEAQLEKSRLLSDRFSAERPKGSFSTLEIQRTEQGDSAMYLCASSLGAGAYEQYFGPGTRLTVT.

The V gene is TRBV18, the J gene TRBJ2-3; 10 bases map to TRBD2. V was pared by 0 bases and J by 0 bases, with 0 bases of the junction left unmatched. Germline V CDR1 and CDR2: KGHSH, LQKENI. This CDR3 has 16 amino acids. CDR3 sequence: CASSPPTSGSTDTQYF. CDR3 in DNA: TGTGCCAGCTCACCACCGACTAGCGGGAGCACAGATACGCAGTATTTT. Variable domain in full (rest from reference TRBV18 and TRBJ2-3): NAGVMQNPRHLVRRRGQEARLRCSPMKGHSHVYWYRQLPEEGLKFMVYLQKENIIDESGMPKERFSAEFPKEGPSILRIQQVVRGDSAAYFCASSPPTSGSTDTQYFGPGTRLTVL.

The J gene is TRBJ1-1, the V gene TRBV30; D is uncertain. The CDR3 sequence is 13 residues long. Germline CDR1 GTSNPN, CDR2 SVGIG (reference sequence). The ends were cut back, 6 bases at V and 1 base at J, with 12 bases in the middle. The CDR3 coding sequence is TGTGCCTGCCGTAGGGAAGGGAACACTGAAGCTTTCTTT. It specifies CACRREGNTEAFF.

The V and J genes are TRBV6-1 and TRBJ2-7; D ambiguous. The V end was cut by 1 base, the J end by 5 bases, with 6 bases between. This CDR3 has 12 residues. CDR1 is MNHNS and CDR2 is SASEGT in the germline V gene. CDR3 in amino acids: CASSEVPNEQYF. The CDR3 coding sequence is TGTGCCAGCAGTGAAGTACCAAACGAGCAGTACTTC.

The chain uses TRBV9 and TRBJ2-3, with D uncertain. The CDR3 runs 14 residues. Germline assignment: CDR1 SGDLS and CDR2 YYNGEE. V was pared by 0 bases and J by 6 bases, with 11 bases between. The CDR3 DNA follows: TGTGCCAGCAGCGTAGCCGACTCCGGGGATACGCAGTATTTT. Its protein product is CASSVADSGDTQYF.

V usage is TRBV7-9 and J usage is TRBJ1-1; the D is unclear. Germline values: CDR1 SEHNR, CDR2 FQNEAQ (reference sequence). CDR3 size: 12 residues. With 4 bases removed from V and 11 bases from J, the gap between germline ends came to 14 bases. CDR3 amino acids: CASSSLAEDAFF. CDR3 bases: TGTGCCAGCAGCTCGTTGGCAGAGGATGCTTTCTTT.

The chain recombines TRBV7-9 with TRBJ2-7, with unresolved D. Germline assignment: CDR1 SEHNR and CDR2 FQNEAQ (reference sequence). The germline V and J ends were trimmed by 5 bases and 6 bases, with 14 bases remaining between them. The CDR3 loop spans 13 amino acids. This CDR3 is CASSANLGSEQYF. As DNA, the CDR3 is TGTGCCAGCAGCGCCAATTTGGGAAGCGAGCAGTACTTC.

This clone was counted between two and nine times. The CDR3, as DNA: TGTGCCAGCAGCCAAGTTTCAGGGACTCTCTATGGCTACACCTTC. Translation gives CASSQVSGTLYGYTF. The rearrangement uses TRBV14 and TRBJ1-2; maybe TRBD1 (5 bases). Germline V gene lookup returns CDR1 SGHDN and CDR2 FVKESK. Trimming left V 1 base short and J 4 bases short, with 13 bases between. This CDR3 region has 15 residues.

This rearrangement joins TRBV27 to TRBJ2-2; TRBD2 aligns across 9 bases. Germline-derived CDR1 and CDR2 are MNHEY and SMNVEV (reference sequence). V shed 6 bases and J 1 base; nucleotides not matched to a gene: 9. CDR3 length equals 17 residues. CDR3 bases: TGTGCCAGCAGAAACCTCCGACTAGCGGTGAACACCGGGGAGCTGTTTTTT. This translates into CASRNLRLAVNTGELFF.

The rearrangement uses TRBV4-1 and TRBJ2-3, with 10 nucleotides matching TRBD1. From germline, CDR1 is MGHRA and CDR2 YSYEKL. The CDR3 is 19 amino acids. V was pared by 1 base and J by 7 bases, with 17 bases of the junction left unmatched. The CDR3 protein is CASSQVGQGQVGHLNTQYF. DNA of the CDR3: TGCGCCAGCAGCCAAGTGGGACAGGGGCAGGTCGGCCACTTGAATACGCAGTATTTT.

J is TRBJ2-7 and V is TRBV13, with D possibly called TRBD1 or TRBD2 (5 bases each). Germline V gene data show CDR1 as PRHDT and CDR2 as FYEKMQ (reference sequence). The CDR3 has 14 amino acids. V lost 5 bases and J 4 bases, leaving 15 bases between the germline ends. The CDR3 loop is CASSIVGESYEQYF. CDR3 DNA: TGTGCCAGCAGCATTGTGGGGGAATCGTACGAGCAGTACTTC.